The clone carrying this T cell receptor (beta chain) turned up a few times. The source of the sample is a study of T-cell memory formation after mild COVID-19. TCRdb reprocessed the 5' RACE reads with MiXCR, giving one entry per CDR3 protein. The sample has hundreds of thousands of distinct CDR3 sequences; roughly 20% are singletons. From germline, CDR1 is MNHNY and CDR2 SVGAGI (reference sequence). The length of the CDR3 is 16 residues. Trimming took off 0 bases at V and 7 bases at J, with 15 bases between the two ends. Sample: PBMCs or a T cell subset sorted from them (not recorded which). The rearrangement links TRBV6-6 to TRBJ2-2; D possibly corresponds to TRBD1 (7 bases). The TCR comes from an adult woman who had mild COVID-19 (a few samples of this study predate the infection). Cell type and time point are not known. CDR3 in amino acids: CASSYSSGGGGGELFF. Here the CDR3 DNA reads TGTGCCAGCAGTTACTCGAGTGGAGGGGGCGGCGGGGAGCTGTTTTTT.